This T cell receptor beta chain was obtained from a study of cytomegalovirus exposure and HLA in healthy donors. This CDR3 has 14 amino acids. Between the trimmed V and J ends, which lost 4 bases and 4 bases, there was a span of 10 bases. Germline V CDR1 and CDR2: MNHEY, SMNVEV (reference sequence). General study findings and limits: Both high specificity and high sensitivity reportedly marked the classifier's diagnosis of cytomegalovirus status. CMV antigen specificity was confirmed in vitro for a few CMV-associated chains.

As concerns this clone: The antigen is undetermined.

This table comes from immunoSEQ multiplex PCR, and its TCRdb copy is limited to in-frame clones, with some not included. The sample has tens of thousands of clones, roughly 90% seen once. The clonotype originates from a man aged 25-45 years in good health and CMV-seronegative. Sequences were obtained from PBMCs. The chain combines TRBV27 with TRBJ2-2; D is perhaps TRBD1 (6 bases). Written as DNA, the CDR3 is TGTGCCAGCAGTTCAGGGGCTCCCACCGGGGAGCTGTTTTTT. Translating gives CASSSGAPTGELFF.